The clone carrying this T cell receptor (beta chain) is a singleton in its sample. Its target is not known. Generated by immunoSEQ multiplex PCR, the TCRdb table keeps only in-frame clones and is missing some. The sample records around 78,000 clones, around nine tenths being singletons. Trimming took off 6 bases at V and 2 bases at J, with 11 bases between the two ends. In germline, CDR1 is MDHEN, CDR2 SYDVKM. CDR3 length equals 14 residues. This entry comes from a study of T cell responses to AZD1222 COVID-19 vaccine. General study results and limits: The donor cohort was predominantly white British with a female majority, and clonal diversity may have been underestimated. Epitopes outside B.1.351 and B.1.1.7 mutated regions reportedly drew nearly half of spike TCRs.

The V gene is TRBV28, the J gene TRBJ2-1, with D uncertain. This clonotype was obtained from an adult in good health. Sequences were derived from peripheral blood, sampled on day 0 of MenACWY control vaccination. CDR3 DNA: TGTGCCAGCAGATTAGCAACGACCTACAATGAGCAGTTCTTC. Its translation: CASRLATTYNEQFF.